Listed below are T cell receptor beta chains from one sample, sequenced in a study of blood T cell repertoires in COVID-19. Clones were sequenced by immunoSEQ multiplex PCR, and TCRdb holds only the in-frame ones, with some missing. Of 55,000 or so clones in the sample, approximately 89% are singletons; the top ten hold about 7.2%. Specimen: peripheral blood. The receptors shown here come from a man aged 60-69 years with active or convalescent COVID-19. The CDR3 runs from the conserved cysteine through the conserved F or W. A D gene is named only where the DNA matches it firmly.

j_call v_call d_call cdr3_nt cdr3_aa
TRBJ2-1 TRBV27 NA TGTGCCAGCAGTTTATCGGTCGCTAGGAGGCGCGATGAGCAGTTCTTC CASSLSVARRRDEQFF
TRBJ1-2 TRBV6-2/TRBV6-3 NA TGTGCCAGCAGTACGTGGACAGATTTATTCCGTAACTATGGCTACACCTTC CASSTWTDLFRNYGYTF
TRBJ1-4 TRBV5-1 TRBD1 TGCGCCAGCAAGACAGGGGTTGCAACTAATGAAAAACTGTTTTTT CASKTGVATNEKLFF
TRBJ2-5 TRBV4-1 TRBD2 TGCGCCAGCAGCCAAGAAACGGGGGGGCTTCAAGAGACCCAGTACTTC CASSQETGGLQETQYF
TRBJ2-1 TRBV5-4 TRBD1 TGTGCCAGCAGCCCCCCCGCAGGGGGCTTCAATGAGCAGTTCTTC CASSPPAGGFNEQFF
TRBJ2-7 TRBV5-3 NA TGTGCCAGAAGCTTGGGTTTCCCGGACACTATTTACGAGCAGTACTTC CARSLGFPDTIYEQYF
TRBJ1-5 TRBV19 NA TGTGCCAGTAGGCGGACAGATGGCAATCAGCCCCAGCATTTT CASRRTDGNQPQHF
TRBJ2-1 TRBV9 TRBD2 TGTGCCAGCAGCGTAGTGAGCGGGGGGGGCAATGAGCAGTTCTTC CASSVVSGGGNEQFF
TRBJ1-4 TRBV7-9 TRBD1 TGTGCCAGCAGCTTGAGACAGGGTTCAAATGAAAAACTGTTTTTT CASSLRQGSNEKLFF
TRBJ2-1 TRBV6-5 NA TGTGCCAGCCCAGTTAGCCCGAGCTCCTACAATGAGCAGTTCTTC CASPVSPSSYNEQFF
TRBJ2-5 TRBV6-5 TRBD1 TGTGCCAGCATCTTTGGACAGGGGGCCGAGACCCAGTACTTC CASIFGQGAETQYF